Each of the 25 T cell receptor beta chains below was sequenced from the same sample in a study of identical twins. Each CDR3 protein is one row after TCRdb ran MiXCR on the 5' RACE reads. The table includes roughly 700,000 distinct CDR3 sequences, over 8.5% detected once. The data also belong to a second study, concerning yellow fever vaccine responses in identical twins.

Sequencing was performed on PBMCs. The receptors were sampled from a woman under 30 in good health.

J is TRBJ2-5 and V is TRBV20-1; 12 nucleotides agree with TRBD2. The germline V gene encodes CDR1 DFQATT and CDR2 SNEGSKA (reference sequence). CDR3 length: 15 residues. J gave up 5 bases and V 4 bases, and 8 bases lay outside the gene matches. The CDR3 bases are TGCAGTGCTAAAGGACTAGCGGGGATTCGGGAGACCCAGTACTTC. Its protein product is CSAKGLAGIRETQYF.

CDR3 sequence: CASSFLRATDTQYF. CDR3 nucleotides: TGTGCCAGCAGCTTCTTGCGGGCTACAGATACGCAGTATTTT. V and J are TRBV7-8 and TRBJ2-3; the D gene is possibly TRBD2 (5 bases). The CDR3 sequence is 14 residues long. V lost 3 bases and J lost 3, with 10 bases in between. From germline, CDR1 is SGHVS and CDR2 FQNEAQ. The variable domain in full, completed from reference TRBV7-8 and TRBJ2-3, reads GAGVSQSPRYKVAKRGQDVALRCDPISGHVSLFWYQQALGQGPEFLTYFQNEAQLDKSGLPSDRFFAERPEGSVSTLKIQRTQQEDSAVYLCASSFLRATDTQYFGPGTRLTVL.

This clonotype was seen more than once but under ten times. This sequence joins TRBV4-2 and TRBJ2-2, with 9 bases fitting TRBD2. The CDR3 runs to 15 residues. The germline gives CDR1 LGHNA, CDR2 YNFKEQ. After removal of 3 bases from V and 4 bases from J, the junction contained 3 bases not matched to a gene. This CDR3 reads CASSQREGSTGELFF. DNA for the CDR3: TGTGCCAGCAGCCAGCGGGAGGGGAGCACCGGGGAGCTGTTTTTT.

This clonotype appeared many times. V is TRBV29-1 and J is TRBJ2-5; TRBD2 agrees at 12 bases. The CDR3 is 18 residues long. Per germline, CDR1 SQVTM and CDR2 ANQGSEA. Trimming took 4 bases from V and 5 from J; bases not matched to a gene: 17. CDR3 loop: CSVVVVGLAGRIGETQYF. CDR3 sequence (DNA): TGCAGCGTTGTTGTCGTGGGACTAGCGGGCCGTATCGGTGAGACCCAGTACTTC.

This clonotype was seen a few times. J is TRBJ1-4 and V is TRBV20-1; D uncertain. CDR1 and CDR2 (germline): DFQATT, SNEGSKA (reference sequence). This CDR3 is built from 13 residues. V lost 1 base and J 5 bases, leaving 8 bases between the germline ends. CDR3 bases: TGCAGTGCTAGAGTCCGGGAGAATGAAAAACTGTTTTTT. Translated: CSARVRENEKLFF.

The rearrangement uses TRBV29-1 and TRBJ1-2; TRBD1 is a possible D gene (5 bases). CDR1 and CDR2 (germline): SQVTM, ANQGSEA. The CDR3 loop spans 10 amino acids. Trimming left V 1 base short and J 8 bases short, with 5 bases between. This CDR3 reads CSVEGGGYTF. CDR3 sequence (DNA): TGCAGCGTTGAAGGGGGCGGCTACACCTTC.

The chain carries TRBV2 and TRBJ2-3, with TRBD2 identical over 8 bases. Germline assignment: CDR1 SNHLY and CDR2 FYNNEI. The junction had 6 bases not matched to a gene; V was cut back by 0 bases and J by 4 bases. CDR3 length: 16 residues. This CDR3 reads CASSEAAGVWADTQYF. The CDR3 region has the DNA TGTGCCAGCAGTGAAGCAGCGGGAGTTTGGGCAGATACGCAGTATTTT.

This clonotype was counted only a few times. The V gene is TRBV9, the J gene TRBJ2-2; 9 bases map to TRBD1. The J segment lost 2 bases and the V segment lost 7 bases, leaving 9 bases of the junction unmatched. This CDR3 contains 16 residues. Per the germline V gene, CDR1 is SGDLS and CDR2 is YYNGEE. The CDR3 DNA is TGTGCCAGCTCGGAGGCGGGACAGGGAAACACCGGGGAGCTGTTTTTT. Translation: CASSEAGQGNTGELFF.

There are a few counts of this clonotype. V and J are TRBV11-2 and TRBJ2-2; D remains ambiguous. The CDR3 is 18 residues long. Trimming removed 3 bases from V and 0 bases from J, with 17 bases in between. The germline CDR1 and CDR2 sequences are SGHAT and FQNNGV. The DNA for the CDR3 is TGTGCCAGCAGCTTTTGGGGATACAGCCCTACGAACACCGGGGAGCTGTTTTTT. Protein: CASSFWGYSPTNTGELFF. The full variable domain, its missing parts supplied by reference TRBV11-2 and TRBJ2-2, is EAGVAQSPRYKIIEKRQSVAFWCNPISGHATLYWYQQILGQGPKLLIQFQNNGVVDDSQLPKDRFSAERLKGVDSTLKIQPAKLEDSAVYLCASSFWGYSPTNTGELFFGEGSRLTVL.

This clonotype has only a few counts. This chain joins TRBV29-1 and TRBJ2-7, with D hard to call. Between the trimmed V and J ends, which lost 3 bases and 6 bases, there was a span of 18 bases. Germline assignment: CDR1 SQVTM and CDR2 ANQGSEA. The CDR3 extends over 14 amino acids. In DNA form, the CDR3 reads TGCAGCGTTGAGGTGACCCGGATCCCACTCGAGCAGTACTTC. Residues: CSVEVTRIPLEQYF.

This clonotype was observed a handful of times. The chain has TRBV7-9 and TRBJ2-7; 14 bases are a match to TRBD2. V gave up 6 bases and J gave up 4 bases; unmatched junction bases: 8. Germline values: CDR1 SEHNR, CDR2 FQNEAQ (reference sequence). This CDR3 comprises 16 residues. CDR3 bases: TGTGCCAGCAGACGAGGGACTAGCGGGAGTAGGTACGAGCAGTACTTC. Its protein is CASRRGTSGSRYEQYF.

The chain combines TRBV12-3 or TRBV12-4 with TRBJ1-2, with D perhaps matching TRBD1 (6 bases). V was cut by 6 bases and J by 0 bases, with 14 bases left in between. The CDR3 length is 15 residues. The CDR3 coding sequence is TGTGCCAGCAGGGGAACAGGGCTCTCTAACTATGGCTACACCTTC. Protein sequence: CASRGTGLSNYGYTF.

This clonotype was found many times. The chain links TRBV27 to TRBJ2-2; no reliable D call. CDR3 length: 16 amino acids. Per the germline V gene, CDR1 is MNHEY and CDR2 is SMNVEV (reference sequence). The V and J ends lost 4 bases and 6 bases respectively, with 18 bases between them. CDR3 nucleotides: TGTGCCAGCAGTTCCGGACGGAATCGTTACTCCGGGGAGCTGTTTTTT. Amino acid sequence: CASSSGRNRYSGELFF.

This clonotype has only a few counts. The genes are TRBV6-2 or TRBV6-3 and TRBJ2-1; the D gene is possibly TRBD2 (6 bases). Germline CDR1 is MNHEY and CDR2 is SVGEGT. The V end lost 2 bases, the J end lost 7 bases, and 9 bases lay between the germline ends. The CDR3 spans 13 residues. CDR3 bases: TGTGCCAGCAGTTACGGGAGGAATAATGAGCAGTTCTTC. Amino acid sequence: CASSYGRNNEQFF.

The sample holds a few counts of this clonotype. V and J are TRBV7-9 and TRBJ2-1, with D perhaps matching TRBD1 or TRBD2 (5 bases each). This CDR3 region has 15 residues. Looked up from germline, CDR1 is SEHNR and CDR2 is FQNEAQ (reference sequence). V dropped 4 bases and J dropped 4 bases, with 14 bases sitting between them. The CDR3 here is CASSSRDLNYNEQFF. CDR3 sequence (DNA): TGTGCCAGCAGCTCCCGGGACCTGAATTACAATGAGCAGTTCTTC.

The chain has TRBV10-3 and TRBJ1-2, with 8 bases fitting TRBD1. V trimming: 4 bases; J trimming: 3 bases; junction bases outside the gene matches: 4. Germline CDR1 reads ENHRY; CDR2 reads SYGVKD. The CDR3 is made up of 14 amino acids. In DNA form, the CDR3 reads TGTGCCATCAGTGGGGACAGGTCTGACTATGGCTACACCTTC. It yields the protein CAISGDRSDYGYTF.

This clonotype occurred a few times. This CDR3 reads CAINQLRTDTQYF. In DNA, the CDR3 is TGTGCCATCAATCAGTTACGCACAGATACGCAGTATTTT. The chain joins TRBV10-3 to TRBJ2-3; D is uncertain. The CDR3 is made up of 13 amino acids. V was trimmed by 7 bases and J by 1 base, leaving 9 bases between them. CDR1 and CDR2 from the germline V gene are ENHRY and SYGVKD.

The chain couples TRBV20-1 to TRBJ2-1; the D is unclear. The germline V gene has CDR1 DFQATT and CDR2 SNEGSKA (reference sequence). The CDR3 has 12 amino acids. V was pared by 6 bases and J by 7 bases, with 13 bases between. The CDR3 nucleotides read TGCAGTGCAGTTCCAGCGAAAAATGAGCAGTTCTTC. This encodes CSAVPAKNEQFF.

A few counts support this clonotype. V usage is TRBV20-1 and J usage is TRBJ2-7; TRBD1 matches 8 bases. The J segment lost 1 base and the V segment lost 7 bases, leaving 12 bases of the junction unmatched. This CDR3 spans 15 amino acids. Germline CDR1 and CDR2: DFQATT and SNEGSKA (reference sequence). CDR3 bases: TGCAGTGTCCAAGTATACCGGGACAGGTCCTACGAGCAGTACTTC. This translates into CSVQVYRDRSYEQYF.

The V and J genes are TRBV5-1 and TRBJ2-7; possibly TRBD2 for D (5 bases). The germline V and J ends were trimmed by 3 bases and 1 base, with 17 bases remaining between them. This CDR3 region has 16 residues. Germline lookup yields CDR1 SGHRS and CDR2 YFSETQ. CDR3 amino acids: CASSSNQPGNSYEQYF. The CDR3 DNA reads as TGCGCCAGCAGCTCTAATCAACCGGGGAATTCCTACGAGCAGTACTTC.

This clonotype was detected only a few times. The chain is built from TRBV27 and TRBJ2-7; tentative D call: TRBD2 (6 bases). CDR3 length: 14 residues. From germline, CDR1 is MNHEY and CDR2 SMNVEV (reference sequence). Trimming removed 4 bases from V and 4 bases from J, with 14 bases in between. The CDR3 loop reads CASSSGGNRYEQYF. The CDR3 DNA follows: TGTGCCAGCAGTTCGGGCGGGAACAGATACGAGCAGTACTTC.

CDR3 amino acids: CSAHTSGAVGEQYF. DNA for the CDR3: TGCAGTGCACACACTAGCGGGGCCGTTGGCGAGCAGTACTTC. The chain links TRBV20-1 to TRBJ2-7, with 10 bases fitting TRBD2. CDR1 DFQATT and CDR2 SNEGSKA come from the germline V gene (reference sequence). There are 14 residues in the CDR3. V was clipped by 6 bases and J by 6 bases; unmatched bases: 11.

The chain uses TRBV20-1 and TRBJ1-2; D remains ambiguous. The CDR3 is 13 amino acids. Per the germline V gene, CDR1 is DFQATT and CDR2 is SNEGSKA (reference sequence). V was shortened by 1 base and J by 2 bases, with 8 bases between the two germline ends. The DNA for the CDR3 is TGCAGTGCTAGAGTTAATATAAACTATGGCTACACCTTC. This translates into CSARVNINYGYTF.

This clonotype appeared a few times. The V and J genes are TRBV5-1 and TRBJ1-1; D gene uncertain. The CDR3 covers 13 residues. Germline V lookup: CDR1 SGHRS, CDR2 YFSETQ. Trimming took off 0 bases at V and 2 bases at J, with 5 bases between the two ends. For the CDR3, the DNA is TGCGCCAGCAGCTTGGTGTACAACACTGAAGCTTTCTTT. It translates to CASSLVYNTEAFF.

This clonotype was observed a single time. The junction differs from germline at one of its ends, possibly a read error. The J gene is TRBJ2-7, the V gene TRBV18; perhaps D is TRBD1 or TRBD2 (5 bases each). The CDR3 is 13 amino acids. Germline lookup yields CDR1 KGHSH and CDR2 LQKENI. The CDR3 spells CASSPIFGAEPYF. The DNA for the CDR3 is TGTGCCAGCTCACCGATATTCGGGGCCGAGCCGTACTTC.